This T cell receptor beta chain was obtained from a study of technical replicates of blood from four donors. V dropped 2 bases and J dropped 5; count of bases not matched to a gene: 5. In germline, CDR1 is MGHRA, CDR2 YSYEKL. There are 15 residues in the CDR3. Method: immunoSEQ multiplex PCR; TCRdb's copy keeps in-frame clones and lacks some. The sample has 80,000 or so clones; about 96% are singletons. The chain recombines TRBV4-1 with TRBJ1-4; TRBD1 matches at 7 bases. This TCR was sampled from a human donor in good health. Sequenced input: T cells isolated from PBMCs. CDR3 nucleotide sequence: TGCGCCAGCAGCCAACGGGTCAGGGGGAATGAAAAACTGTTTTTT. Its protein product is CASSQRVRGNEKLFF.